The rows below give T cell receptor beta chains drawn from one sample of a study of identical twins. TCRdb re-analysed the 5' RACE reads in MiXCR, keeping a single row per CDR3 protein. The repertoire holds just over 500,000 distinct CDR3 sequences, with approximately 22% as singletons. These same data were also listed under a study on T cells expressing NK-cell markers.

Input material: CD4+ T cells sorted from blood. The receptors were sampled from a woman between 18 and 29 years old in good health. Each CDR3 is given without its conserved first and last residue.

>TRBJ2-7|TRBV12-3/TRBV12-4
ASSQGQGSYEQY
>TRBJ2-7|TRBV12-3/TRBV12-4
ASRGQGASEQY
>TRBJ1-6|TRBV4-2
ASSQLQMNSPLH
>TRBJ2-5|TRBV7-7
ASSSTGLAETQY
>TRBJ2-3|TRBV12-3/TRBV12-4
ASSFVGITDTQY
>TRBJ2-7|TRBV4-3
ASSQAEGFGEQY
>TRBJ2-1|TRBV7-9
ASSTGLEQF
>TRBJ2-7|TRBV27
ASRGQTEQY
>TRBJ2-7|TRBV20-1
SALRTSWYYEQY
>TRBJ2-3|TRBV12-3/TRBV12-4
ASSLARSRSTDTQY
>TRBJ2-3|TRBV28
ASSRGYSTQY
>TRBJ2-2|TRBV20-1
SATGTSQATGELF
>TRBJ2-2|TRBV12-3/TRBV12-4
ASSFRDRGTGELF
>TRBJ2-3|TRBV6-5
ASSSDWSTDTQY
>TRBJ2-7|TRBV7-9
ASTIQLRDRGDEQY
>TRBJ2-5|TRBV6-2/TRBV6-3
ASSYQGLSRTQY
>TRBJ1-1|TRBV5-1
ASSPGRANTEAF
>TRBJ1-5|TRBV5-8
ASNLETGAYSNQPQH
>TRBJ2-3|TRBV6-5
AVGFSSADTQY
>TRBJ2-1|TRBV20-1
SARNRLADYNEQF
>TRBJ2-4|TRBV12-3/TRBV12-4
ASSFQQKNIQY
>TRBJ1-1|TRBV6-5
ASSYSLRGRSAGQTEAF
>TRBJ2-5|TRBV20-1
SAQTGDGYQETQY
>TRBJ2-1|TRBV5-1
ASSLDYHNEQF
>TRBJ2-7|TRBV10-1
ASSEIAGPPYEQY
>TRBJ2-7|TRBV25-1
ASSEPGRNGQY
>TRBJ1-1|TRBV5-1
ASSLQTKGAEAF
>TRBJ2-7|TRBV5-6
ASSYLDRGNEQY
>TRBJ2-7|TRBV5-1
ASCRGPGQGSYEQY
>TRBJ2-3|TRBV20-1
SLAGGTDTQY
>TRBJ2-3|TRBV9
ASSGFRGYTQY
>TRBJ1-1|TRBV18
ASSPAQNTEAF
>TRBJ2-3|TRBV7-9
ASSQQGPDTQY
>TRBJ1-4|TRBV20-1
SATPRALNEKLF
>TRBJ2-3|TRBV5-5
ASSTLGRGFSTDTQY
>TRBJ2-2|TRBV29-1
SVGGGTGTGELF
>TRBJ1-2|TRBV20-1
SALQNRGDYGYT
>TRBJ2-2|TRBV9
ASSAQGARYTGELF
>TRBJ2-7|TRBV25-1
ASSETPYYEQY
>TRBJ2-7|TRBV2
ASSEQASYEQY
>TRBJ2-1|TRBV11-2
ASSLESQGVGF
>TRBJ1-6|TRBV20-1
SVAGTAINSPLH
>TRBJ2-7|TRBV15
ATSLAGSLFYEQY
>TRBJ1-2|TRBV7-9
ASSSPDRGNYGYT